This T cell receptor beta chain was sequenced in a study of blood T cell repertoires in COVID-19. With V trimmed by 3 bases and J by 1 base, 1 base remained unmatched. Germline V lookup: CDR1 SEHNR, CDR2 FQNEAQ (reference sequence). This CDR3 contains 15 residues. Assay used: immunoSEQ multiplex PCR; TCRdb lists only in-frame clones, some missing. Here the sample spans under 200,000 clones, roughly 90% being singletons. The sample consisted of peripheral blood. The receptor comes from a man between 18 and 35 years old with COVID-19, enrolled during active disease. This rearrangement joins TRBV7-9 to TRBJ1-2; TRBD1 aligns across 11 bases. This CDR3 reads CASSLGQGVNYGYTF. In nucleotides, the CDR3 is TGTGCCAGCAGCTTGGGACAGGGGGTTAACTATGGCTACACCTTC.